A single sample is the source of the 15 T cell receptor beta chains below, sequenced in a study of untreated major depressive disorder (dated by TCRdb to 2016 to 2019). These receptors are not linked to any known antigen. Results the study describes overall, beyond this receptor: In CD4+ T cells, sequencing confirmed that depressed patients used TRBV05-01 (Vbeta 5.1) more than controls did, with a one-tailed test giving p = 0.040.

Library preparation employed the immunoSEQ multiplex PCR assay. TCRdb took this table from immuneACCESS and kept in-frame rearrangements with V and J called. Such tables lack part of the clones; where checked against another copy, unresolved V genes explain under half of the gap, and the rest is unexplained. The sample table records under 25,000 clones; 92% of these occur just once. The top ten constitute more than 0.55% of the sample. Sequencing was done on a sample of CD4+ T cells from PBMCs. All receptors come from a woman aged 40 to 50 with major depressive disorder.

The chain carries TRBV6-1 and TRBJ1-5; no clear D gene. This CDR3 spans 13 amino acids. The germline V gene encodes CDR1 MNHNS and CDR2 SASEGT. Trimming shortened V by 6 bases and J by 3 bases, and 9 bases separated the two germline ends. CDR3 nucleotides: TGTGCCAGCAGGAGCACTAACAATCAGCCCCAGCATTTT. It codes for CASRSTNNQPQHF.

The V call is TRBV9, the J call TRBJ2-2, with a tentative D call TRBD1 (6 bases). The V gene lost 2 bases and the J gene lost 0 bases, with 8 bases spanning the gap. From germline, CDR1 is SGDLS and CDR2 YYNGEE. CDR3 length: 15 residues. CDR3 protein: CASSVGTTNTGELFF. Written as DNA, the CDR3 is TGTGCCAGCAGCGTTGGGACAACGAACACCGGGGAGCTGTTTTTT.

This clone was seen only a few times. The rearrangement uses TRBV7-3 and TRBJ2-5, with D perhaps TRBD1 (6 bases). There are 13 residues in the CDR3. The V gene's germline CDR1 is SGHTA and CDR2 FQGTGA. Trimming took off 3 bases at V and 5 bases at J, with 10 bases between the two ends. The CDR3 sequence: CASSLGARETQYF. The CDR3 DNA is TGTGCCAGCAGCTTGGGGGCGAGGGAGACCCAGTACTTC.

CDR3 bases: TGTGCCAGCAGTGAAGCGGAGCCGGTCCACTCTGGAAACACCATATATTTT. Protein: CASSEAEPVHSGNTIYF. This chain links TRBV6-1 with TRBJ1-3, with D unclear. Trimming removed 0 bases from V and 0 bases from J, with 12 bases in between. The CDR3 loop spans 17 amino acids. CDR1 is MNHNS, CDR2 SASEGT, per germline.

The chain carries TRBV11-2 and TRBJ2-2; D may be TRBD1 (6 bases). Trimming left V 6 bases short and J 3 bases short, with 11 bases between. Germline V gene lookup returns CDR1 SGHAT and CDR2 FQNNGV. The CDR3 covers 14 residues. CDR3 residues: CASSYRVDTGELFF. CDR3 DNA sequence: TGTGCCAGCAGTTACAGGGTCGACACCGGGGAGCTGTTTTTT. Together with reference TRBV11-2 and TRBJ2-2, the CDR3 gives the full variable domain: EAGVAQSPRYKIIEKRQSVAFWCNPISGHATLYWYQQILGQGPKLLIQFQNNGVVDDSQLPKDRFSAERLKGVDSTLKIQPAKLEDSAVYLCASSYRVDTGELFFGEGSRLTVL.

The chain uses TRBV9 and TRBJ2-3; TRBD2 aligns across 8 bases. This CDR3 comprises 16 residues. Germline V lookup: CDR1 SGDLS, CDR2 YYNGEE. With V trimmed by 0 bases and J by 1 base, 4 bases remained unmatched. CDR3 protein: CASSVGVSGGTDTQYF. Here the CDR3 DNA reads TGTGCCAGCAGCGTAGGGGTTAGCGGGGGCACAGATACGCAGTATTTT.

Comment on this clone: This sample includes further DNA sequences coding for the same CDR3. This rearrangement joins TRBV11-3 to TRBJ1-1; D ambiguous. The germline V gene encodes CDR1 SGHNT and CDR2 YENEEA. Deletions cut 3 bases from V and 1 base from J, with 6 bases between. The CDR3 totals 13 residues. CDR3: CASSLYRNTEAFF. Written as DNA, the CDR3 is TGTGCCAGCAGCTTGTACAGGAACACTGAAGCTTTCTTT.

CDR3 in amino acids: CASSEASSYNSPLHF. CDR3 nucleotides: TGTGCCAGCAGTGAAGCAAGCTCCTATAATTCACCCCTCCACTTT. The V and J genes are TRBV6-1 and TRBJ1-6, with D uncertain. CDR1 is MNHNS, CDR2 SASEGT, per germline. Trimming shortened V by 0 bases and J by 0 bases, and 3 bases separated the two germline ends. The CDR3 extends over 15 amino acids.

The rearrangement links TRBV20-1 to TRBJ1-3; D not resolved. This CDR3 region has 11 residues. Germline loops: CDR1 DFQATT, CDR2 SNEGSKA (reference sequence). V lost 0 bases and J lost 6, with 3 bases in between. The CDR3 here is CSAREKNTIYF. The CDR3 nucleotides read TGCAGTGCTAGAGAGAAAAACACCATATATTTT.

V and J are TRBV5-4 and TRBJ2-1, with TRBD1 matching 7 bases. CDR1 is SGHNT and CDR2 is YYREEE in the germline V gene (reference sequence). The CDR3 extends over 15 amino acids. V lost 4 bases, J lost 0 bases, and 4 bases stayed unmatched. This CDR3 is CASSRDSSSYNEQFF. For the CDR3, the DNA is TGTGCCAGCAGCCGGGACAGTAGCTCCTACAATGAGCAGTTCTTC.

The chain recombines TRBV21-1 with TRBJ1-5; TRBD1, the D gene given by the table, was not confirmed from the DNA. TRBV21-1 is a listed pseudogene. CDR3 size: 15 residues. As DNA, the CDR3 is TGTGCCAGCAGCACCTCAGGAAAGGGGAATCAGCCCCAGCATTTT. Translating it yields CASSTSGKGNQPQHF.

The rearrangement uses TRBV13 and TRBJ1-2; D is undetermined. The CDR3 totals 15 residues. V lost 2 bases, J lost 6 bases, and 16 bases lay in between. Germline V gene lookup returns CDR1 PRHDT and CDR2 FYEKMQ (reference sequence). The DNA for the CDR3 is TGTGCCAGCAGCTTACGGGCAGGAAGAGGTCATGGCTACACCTTC. This gives the protein CASSLRAGRGHGYTF.

This chain uses TRBV5-4 with TRBJ2-2; D is possibly TRBD2 (6 bases). CDR1 SGHNT and CDR2 YYREEE come from the germline V gene (reference sequence). V was pared by 1 base and J by 4 bases, with 8 bases between. CDR3 length equals 14 residues. CDR3 nucleotide sequence: TGTGCCAGCAGCTTGCGGGAGATCACCGGGGAGCTGTTTTTT. It encodes CASSLREITGELFF.

This chain connects TRBV7-3 to TRBJ2-7; 7 nucleotides align to TRBD1. V dropped 5 bases and J dropped 3; count of bases not matched to a gene: 4. CDR1 is SGHTA, CDR2 FQGTGA, per germline. The CDR3 has 13 residues. This chain's CDR3 is CASSVAGGYEQYV. In DNA, the CDR3 is TGTGCCAGCAGCGTCGCAGGGGGCTACGAGCAGTACGTC.

The rearrangement links TRBV27 to TRBJ2-1; 7 bases are a match to TRBD2. The ends lost 11 bases at V and 3 bases at J; junction bases unmatched: 7. This CDR3 region has 13 residues. Germline-derived CDR1 and CDR2 are MNHEY and SMNVEV (reference sequence). As DNA, the CDR3 is TGTGCCTCGGGGGGACTAATCTACAATGAGCAGTTCTTC. Translation gives CASGGLIYNEQFF.